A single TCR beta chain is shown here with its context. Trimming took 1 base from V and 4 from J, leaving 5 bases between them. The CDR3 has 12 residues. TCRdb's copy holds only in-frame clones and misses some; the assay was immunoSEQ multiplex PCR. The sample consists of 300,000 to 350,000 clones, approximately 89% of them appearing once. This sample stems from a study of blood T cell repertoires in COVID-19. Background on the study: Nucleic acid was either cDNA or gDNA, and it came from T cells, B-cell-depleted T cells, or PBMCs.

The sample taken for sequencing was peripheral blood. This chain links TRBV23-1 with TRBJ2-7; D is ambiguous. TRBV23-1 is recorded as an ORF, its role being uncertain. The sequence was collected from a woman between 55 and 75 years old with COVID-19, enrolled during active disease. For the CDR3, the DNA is TGCGCCAGCAGTCAATACCAGTACGAGCAGTACTTC. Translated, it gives CASSQYQYEQYF.